What follows is one TCR beta chain and its context. Its antigen is not known. Measured with immunoSEQ multiplex PCR; TCRdb has only the in-frame clones, and not every one. Counted here are some 2,500,000 clones, roughly 90% occurring once; the ten biggest clones make up 0.37%. This sample was taken from a study of shared clonotypes between healthy human individuals. Germline CDR1 reads SGHDN; CDR2 reads FVKESK. This CDR3 is 13 amino acids long. The V end lost 4 bases, the J end lost 2 bases, and 8 bases lay between the germline ends. Study results and caveats: Rarefaction analysis demonstrated incomplete sorted-subset sequencing notwithstanding large depth. Non-shared clonotypes had lower generation probabilities than those shared by all four donors.

The sequenced sample was naive CD4+ T cells from PBMCs. The subset denotes: CD45RA+ positively selected. The receptor was isolated from a man between 18 and 35 years old in good health. Some clones in this sample may be carry-over from other donors' samples. J is TRBJ2-5 and V is TRBV14; unclear D gene. The CDR3 is CASSPRLQETQYF. CDR3 DNA: TGTGCCAGCAGCCCTCGGTTACAAGAGACCCAGTACTTC.